This T cell receptor beta chain stems from a study of blood T cell repertoires in COVID-19. The germline CDR1 and CDR2 sequences are MDHEN and SYDVKM. The V end lost 6 bases, the J end lost 5 bases, and 19 bases lay between the germline ends. The length of the CDR3 is 15 residues. Method: immunoSEQ multiplex PCR; TCRdb's copy keeps in-frame clones and lacks some. The sample carries 190,000 or so clones, approximately 90% recorded once. The table lists this clone with a count of one. The sequencing sample was made of peripheral blood. This TCR was recovered from a young woman with acute or convalescent COVID-19. V usage is TRBV28 and J usage is TRBJ1-1; weak D call: TRBD1 (6 bases). Written as DNA, the CDR3 is TGTGCCAGCAGCCTCGAAGTACAGGGAGGGACTGAAGCTTTCTTT. Translated: CASSLEVQGGTEAFF.